The next 30 T cell receptor beta chains were all read from a single sample in a study of blood T cell repertoires in COVID-19. This table comes from immunoSEQ multiplex PCR, and its TCRdb copy is limited to in-frame clones, with some not included. The profile covers 55,000 to 65,000 clones, with roughly 90% appearing a single time and about a tenth taken by the ten largest. The sample taken for sequencing was peripheral blood. All receptors come from a human donor with acute or convalescent COVID-19. The donor label of this sample is uncertain.

This rearrangement joins TRBV3-1 (or the pseudogene TRBV3-2) to TRBJ2-1, with 7 bases lining up with TRBD2. V lost 4 bases and J lost 8; bases outside the gene matches: 5. The CDR3 sequence is 13 residues long. Germline V gene data show CDR1 as LGHDT and CDR2 as YNNKEL (reference sequence). CDR3 DNA sequence: TGTGCCAGCAGCCCCCCAACTAGCGATGAGCAGTTCTTC. This codes for CASSPPTSDEQFF.

V usage is TRBV24-1 and J usage is TRBJ2-3; 13 nucleotides match TRBD2. V gave up 6 bases and J gave up 6 bases; unmatched junction bases: 2. The germline V gene encodes CDR1 KGHDR and CDR2 SFDVKD. The CDR3 sequence is 14 residues long. The CDR3 DNA is TGTGCCACCAGTCTGACTAGCGGGAGGGATACGCAGTATTTT. Translating gives CATSLTSGRDTQYF.

The chain links TRBV7-9 to TRBJ1-5; the match to TRBD1 covers 10 bases. Germline lookup yields CDR1 SEHNR and CDR2 FQNEAQ (reference sequence). J lost 2 bases, V lost 6 bases, and 10 bases had no gene match. The length of the CDR3 is 17 residues. The CDR3 coding sequence is TGTGCCAGCAGTAGGGGGACAGGGGAAGGCGGCAATCAGCCCCAGCATTTT. It is translated as CASSRGTGEGGNQPQHF.

This clone was picked up one time. The chain carries TRBV6-1 and TRBJ2-3; TRBD2 agrees at 9 bases. V shed 2 bases, J shed 1 base, and the junction held 10 bases outside the gene matches. Germline loops: CDR1 MNHNS, CDR2 SASEGT. The CDR3 spans 18 residues. The CDR3 sequence: CASSEKRAASGGTDTQYF. For the CDR3, the DNA is TGTGCCAGCAGTGAAAAAAGGGCGGCTAGCGGGGGCACAGATACGCAGTATTTT.

For the CDR3, the DNA is TGTGCCAGCAGCCAACGGCGACAGGGCGGTGAAAAACTGTTTTTT. This sequence encodes CASSQRRQGGEKLFF. V gene TRBV3-1 (or the pseudogene TRBV3-2) combines with J gene TRBJ1-4; 7 bases match TRBD1. CDR3 length: 15 amino acids. The ends lost 2 bases at V and 7 bases at J; junction bases unmatched: 7. The germline gives CDR1 LGHDT, CDR2 YNNKEL (reference sequence).

The V gene is TRBV19, the J gene TRBJ1-6, with 7 bases matching TRBD1. The junction had 7 bases not matched to a gene; V was cut back by 4 bases and J by 7 bases. The germline V gene encodes CDR1 LNHDA and CDR2 SQIVND (reference sequence). The length of the CDR3 is 15 residues. CDR3 in amino acids: CASSTSGTENSPLHF. CDR3 in DNA: TGTGCCAGTAGTACGTCCGGGACAGAAAATTCACCCCTCCACTTT.

The chain combines TRBV29-1 with TRBJ1-1; no definite D call. The CDR3 covers 12 residues. The germline V and J ends were trimmed by 4 bases and 1 base, with 7 bases remaining between them. Germline values: CDR1 SQVTM, CDR2 ANQGSEA. The CDR3 DNA reads TGCAGCGTTGCGAGAGCGAACACTGAAGCTTTCTTT. Its translation: CSVARANTEAFF.

The chain has TRBV5-4 and TRBJ2-3; 7 nucleotides line up with TRBD2. The trim removed 4 bases at V and 2 bases at J, leaving 7 bases unmatched. This CDR3 is built from 15 residues. Germline V gene data show CDR1 as SGHNT and CDR2 as YYREEE (reference sequence). DNA of the CDR3: TGTGCCAGCAGCCCTACTAGCGCCCACACAGATACGCAGTATTTT. It translates to CASSPTSAHTDTQYF.

This chain uses TRBV28 with TRBJ2-7; 11 nucleotides match TRBD1. V was pared by 5 bases and J by 4 bases, with 7 bases of the junction left unmatched. Per germline, CDR1 MDHEN and CDR2 SYDVKM. The CDR3 consists of 15 residues. The CDR3 DNA is TGTGCCAGCAGTGCCACGGGACAGGGGGTATACGAGCAGTACGTC. This encodes CASSATGQGVYEQYV.

V and J are TRBV7-6 and TRBJ1-1; 7 nucleotides match TRBD1. The CDR3 loop spans 16 amino acids. With V trimmed by 5 bases and J by 3 bases, 12 bases remained unmatched. Germline lookup yields CDR1 SGHVS and CDR2 FNYEAQ. CDR3 in amino acids: CASSDRQGPLDTEAFF. CDR3 coding DNA: TGTGCCAGCAGCGACCGACAGGGACCCTTGGACACTGAAGCTTTCTTT.

This sequence joins TRBV7-9 and TRBJ2-1, with D tentatively TRBD2 (6 bases). CDR1 and CDR2 (germline): SEHNR, FQNEAQ (reference sequence). Trimming cost V 1 base and J 4 bases, with 17 bases left between them. This CDR3 spans 17 amino acids. The CDR3 nucleotides read TGTGCCAGCAGCTTAGGTGTGGGGGGAGGACGATACAATGAGCAGTTCTTC. Its translation is CASSLGVGGGRYNEQFF.

V gene TRBV19 combines with J gene TRBJ1-1, with TRBD1 matching 11 bases. This CDR3 is built from 16 residues. Per the germline V gene, CDR1 is LNHDA and CDR2 is SQIVND (reference sequence). The V gene end was trimmed by 3 bases and the J gene end by 7 bases; junction bases not matched to a gene: 10. The CDR3: CASSIGGGTGGFEAFF. CDR3 bases: TGTGCCAGTAGTATTGGAGGGGGGACAGGGGGATTTGAAGCTTTCTTT.

The gene calls are TRBV2 and TRBJ2-3; a weak D match, TRBD2 (6 bases). V was cut by 2 bases and J by 2 bases, with 8 bases left in between. Germline CDR1 reads SNHLY; CDR2 reads FYNNEI. The CDR3 is 14 residues long. CDR3 residues: CASSERGFTDTQYF. Written as DNA, the CDR3 is TGTGCCAGCAGTGAACGGGGGTTCACAGATACGCAGTATTTT.

V and J are TRBV7-3 and TRBJ2-2, with TRBD2 matching 9 bases. Germline V gene sequence: CDR1 SGHTA, CDR2 FQGTGA. This CDR3 is built from 15 residues. Trimming at V came to 2 bases and at J to 7 bases, leaving 5 bases not matched to a gene. The DNA for the CDR3 is TGTGCCAGCAGCTTATATAGCGGGAGTATCGGGGAGCTGTTTTTT. Its protein product is CASSLYSGSIGELFF. Filled out from reference TRBV7-3 and TRBJ2-2, the complete variable domain reads GAGVSQTPSNKVTEKGKYVELRCDPISGHTALYWYRQSLGQGPEFLIYFQGTGAADDSGLPNDRFFAVRPEGSVSTLKIQRTERGDSAVYLCASSLYSGSIGELFFGEGSRLTVL.

This clone was observed a few times. This chain connects TRBV4-2 to TRBJ1-6, with TRBD1 matching 8 bases. Germline CDR1 LGHNA, CDR2 YNFKEQ. The length of the CDR3 is 18 residues. V was pared by 0 bases and J by 1 base, with 5 bases of the junction left unmatched. Here the CDR3 reads CASSQDLQGASYNSPLHF. As DNA, the CDR3 is TGTGCCAGCAGCCAAGATTTGCAGGGGGCATCCTATAATTCACCCCTCCACTTT.

The gene calls are TRBV3-1 (or the pseudogene TRBV3-2) and TRBJ2-7; TRBD1 aligns across 8 bases. V was clipped by 5 bases and J by 3 bases; unmatched bases: 3. The germline gives CDR1 LGHDT, CDR2 YNNKEL (reference sequence). CDR3 length equals 13 residues. CDR3 sequence (DNA): TGTGCCAGCAGCTACGGACAGGGCTACGAGCAGTACTTC. The encoded protein is CASSYGQGYEQYF.

The chain uses TRBV7-9 and TRBJ2-1; D ambiguous. CDR3 length: 12 residues. V was clipped by 5 bases and J by 9 bases, with 11 bases between them. Germline values: CDR1 SEHNR, CDR2 FQNEAQ (reference sequence). The CDR3 nucleotides are TGTGCCAGCAGCCCCGCCGATAGTGAGCAGTTCTTC. It yields the protein CASSPADSEQFF.

The chain is built from TRBV28 and TRBJ2-7, with 8 bases identical to TRBD1. The trim removed 5 bases at V and 1 base at J, leaving 13 bases unmatched. Germline V gene lookup returns CDR1 MDHEN and CDR2 SYDVKM. This CDR3 is 17 amino acids long. CDR3 nucleotides: TGTGCCAGCAGTCCCACCCGGACAGGGCTCTCTTCCTACGAGCAGTACTTC. This gives the protein CASSPTRTGLSSYEQYF.

The rearrangement joins TRBV3-1 (or the pseudogene TRBV3-2) to TRBJ1-3; D is unresolved. Trimming left V 0 bases short and J 0 bases short, with 18 bases between. Germline V gene sequence: CDR1 LGHDT, CDR2 YNNKEL (reference sequence). The CDR3 has 19 residues. The CDR3 sequence is CASSQDINPGSISGNTIYF. The CDR3 coding sequence is TGTGCCAGCAGCCAAGATATCAACCCGGGTTCAATCTCTGGAAACACCATATATTTT.

This sequence joins TRBV12-3 or TRBV12-4 and TRBJ1-5, with D perhaps matching TRBD1 (5 bases). V lost 6 bases and J 2 bases, leaving 8 bases between the germline ends. This CDR3 is built from 13 residues. The CDR3 is CASRAGRNQPQHF. DNA of the CDR3: TGTGCCAGCAGGGCGGGGCGCAATCAGCCCCAGCATTTT.

This clone was detected only a few times. CDR3 sequence reads: CASSPQWAVEKLFF. The CDR3 coding sequence is TGTGCCAGCTCACCACAATGGGCAGTTGAAAAACTGTTTTTT. The chain is built from TRBV18 and TRBJ1-4; the D is unclear. CDR1 is KGHSH, CDR2 LQKENI, per germline. With 1 base removed from V and 7 bases from J, the gap between germline ends came to 10 bases. The CDR3 has 14 residues.

This CDR3 is CASRRDRGEKLFF. Written as DNA, the CDR3 is TGTGCCAGCAGGCGGGACAGAGGAGAAAAACTGTTTTTT. The chain uses TRBV2 and TRBJ1-4, with 7 bases fitting TRBD1. Trimming removed 6 bases from V and 8 bases from J; junction bases left unmatched: 6. The germline gives CDR1 SNHLY, CDR2 FYNNEI. There are 13 residues in the CDR3.

J is TRBJ1-2 and V is TRBV18, with a weak D call TRBD1 (5 bases). The V gene lost 0 bases and the J gene lost 4 bases, with 12 bases spanning the gap. Germline-derived CDR1 and CDR2 are KGHSH and LQKENI. The CDR3 runs to 15 residues. DNA for the CDR3: TGTGCCAGCTCACCACCGTCCCAGGGCCTCTATGGCTACACCTTC. Protein sequence: CASSPPSQGLYGYTF.

CDR3 amino acids: CASSIDPTSGTYEQYF. CDR3 DNA sequence: TGTGCCAGTAGTATAGATCCGACTAGCGGGACCTACGAGCAGTACTTC. The chain links TRBV19 to TRBJ2-7; 11 bases line up with TRBD2. This CDR3 has 16 residues. The V gene end was trimmed by 0 bases and the J gene end by 2 bases; junction bases not matched to a gene: 3. Germline CDR1 reads LNHDA; CDR2 reads SQIVND (reference sequence).

V and J are TRBV6-5 and TRBJ1-1; tentatively, D is TRBD1 (5 bases). The V and J ends lost 7 bases and 7 bases respectively, with 19 bases between them. The CDR3 totals 14 residues. The germline CDR1 and CDR2 sequences are MNHEY and SVGAGI. The CDR3 region is CASNLSGEGLEAFF. CDR3 DNA: TGTGCCAGCAACTTGTCGGGGGAGGGTCTTGAAGCTTTCTTT.

The chain carries TRBV11-2 and TRBJ2-5; TRBD1 matches at 7 bases. The CDR3 spans 15 residues. Germline CDR1 and CDR2: SGHAT and FQNNGV. V lost 2 bases and J lost 1; bases outside the gene matches: 4. The CDR3 sequence is CASSLMGQTQETQYF. The CDR3 DNA is TGTGCCAGCAGCTTAATGGGACAGACCCAAGAGACCCAGTACTTC.

This clone was observed once. J is TRBJ1-3 and V is TRBV19, with D possibly TRBD1 on 6 matching bases. Deletions cut 6 bases from V and 4 bases from J, with 10 bases between. Germline V gene data show CDR1 as LNHDA and CDR2 as SQIVND (reference sequence). There are 13 residues in the CDR3. CDR3 protein: CASSQGRGNTIYF. The CDR3 region has the DNA TGTGCCAGTAGCCAGGGGCGAGGAAACACCATATATTTT.

The chain couples TRBV27 to TRBJ2-7, with 9 bases aligning to TRBD1. In germline, CDR1 is MNHEY, CDR2 SMNVEV (reference sequence). This CDR3 is 13 amino acids long. The ends lost 8 bases at V and 5 bases at J; junction bases unmatched: 7. CDR3 sequence: CASRRTGVHEQYV. The DNA for the CDR3 is TGTGCCAGCCGACGGACAGGGGTCCACGAGCAGTACGTC.

The CDR3, as DNA: TGTGCCAGCAGCTTAATTTTGGGGCCAGATACGCAGTATTTT. This encodes CASSLILGPDTQYF. V and J are TRBV7-2 and TRBJ2-3; D is perhaps TRBD1 (5 bases). V was cut by 2 bases and J by 4 bases, with 10 bases left in between. The CDR3 extends over 14 amino acids. Per germline, CDR1 SGHTA and CDR2 FQGNSA.

The chain recombines TRBV10-1 with TRBJ2-4, with D unclear. CDR3 length: 14 residues. Trimming took 4 bases from V and 0 from J, leaving 7 bases between them. Germline lookup yields CDR1 WNHNN and CDR2 SYGVQD (reference sequence). Here the CDR3 DNA reads TGCGCCAGCAGTGCATCTATAGCCAAAAACATTCAGTACTTC. Residues: CASSASIAKNIQYF.